The rows below give T cell receptor beta chains drawn from one sample of a study of T cell responses to AZD1222 COVID-19 vaccine. Using immunoSEQ multiplex PCR, the repertoire was profiled, and TCRdb retains in-frame clones only, with some absent. The table includes about 150,000 clones, 75% to 90% detected once. The source was peripheral blood, collected 28 days after the second AZD1222 dose. These receptors came from an adult who received the AZD1222 COVID-19 vaccine. CDR3s include the opening cysteine and the closing phenylalanine or tryptophan. The D gene is left open where the match is weak. Expanded clones get a size class; other rows say once, few or many, or leave the size out.

clone_size j_call d_call v_call cdr3_nt cdr3_aa
. TRBJ2-3 . TRBV7-3 TGTGCCAGCAGGCTAGGGCTGGGGGCAGATACGCAGTATTTT CASRLGLGADTQYF
. TRBJ1-5 . TRBV28 TGTGCCACCCTGAGGGGGGGGCTAATGAATCAGCCCCAGCATTTT CATLRGGLMNQPQHF
. TRBJ2-3 . TRBV6-1 TGTGCCAGCAGTGAAGGGGCTAGGCGAAACACAGATACGCAGTATTTT CASSEGARRNTDTQYF
. TRBJ1-2 TRBD1 TRBV27 TGTGCCAGCAGTTTTGTGAGGGCAGGGGGCGGCTATGGCTACACCTTC CASSFVRAGGGYGYTF
. TRBJ2-3 . TRBV19 TGTGCCAGTAGTATAGGAGATACGCAGTATTTT CASSIGDTQYF
. TRBJ2-2 . TRBV18 TGTGCCAGCTCTCGAAGGGCCGGGGAGCTGTTTTTT CASSRRAGELFF
. TRBJ1-2 TRBD1 TRBV2 TGTGCCAGCAGCGCCCGGACAGGGGGCGCGACGGGCTACACCTTC CASSARTGGATGYTF
. TRBJ2-7 . TRBV4-3 TGCGCCAGCAGCTTAGGCGGGGACAGCCAGGACGAGCAGTACTTC CASSLGGDSQDEQYF
. TRBJ1-6 . TRBV6-5 TGTGCCAGCAGGGGGGAGACCCAAACTTCACCCCTCCACTTT CASRGETQTSPLHF
. TRBJ1-6 . TRBV30 TGTGCCTGGAGTAGTCAGGATAATTCACCCCTCCACTTT CAWSSQDNSPLHF
. TRBJ2-1 . TRBV5-1 TGCGCCAGCACCCAGGAGGGGGCTAGTTTCAATGAGCAGTTCTTC CASTQEGASFNEQFF
. TRBJ2-2 TRBD1 TRBV11-2 TGTGCCAGCAGCTTAGACGACAGGGGCACCGGGGAGCTGTTTTTT CASSLDDRGTGELFF
. TRBJ2-7 . TRBV7-2 TGTGCCAGCAGCTTAAGGGCAGGGCTATCCTACGAGCAGTACTTC CASSLRAGLSYEQYF
. TRBJ1-1 . TRBV3-1/TRBV3-2 TGTGCCAGCAGCTCCGGACATCTGAACACTGAAGCTTTCTTT CASSSGHLNTEAFF
. TRBJ2-1 . TRBV19 TGTGCCAGTAGTTCCGGGACTTATGAGCAGTTCTTC CASSSGTYEQFF
once TRBJ1-4 . TRBV6-2/TRBV6-3 TGTGCCAGCAGTTACCCTCTAGCGAATGGACTCAATGAAAAACTGTTTTTT CASSYPLANGLNEKLFF
. TRBJ2-3 TRBD2 TRBV5-5 TGTGCCAGCAGCTTGGATTCCGGGGGGACAGATACGCAGTATTTT CASSLDSGGTDTQYF
. TRBJ2-3 TRBD2 TRBV7-2 TGTGCCAGCAGCTTAGCTAGCGGGCGCACAGATACGCAGTATTTT CASSLASGRTDTQYF
. TRBJ1-2 . TRBV2 TGTGCCAGCAGTGAATGGGCGGCGTATGGCTACACCTTC CASSEWAAYGYTF
. TRBJ2-3 TRBD2 TRBV10-3 TGTGCCATCAGTCCAAATAGCGGGATAAGCACAGATACGCAGTATTTT CAISPNSGISTDTQYF
. TRBJ1-2 . TRBV9 TGTGCCAGCAGCCCTAGCGGGGGGAGGTATGGCTACACCTTC CASSPSGGRYGYTF
. TRBJ2-1 TRBD2 TRBV15 TGTGCCACCAGCGGCCGCGGACTAGGAAATGAGCAGTTCTTC CATSGRGLGNEQFF
. TRBJ1-2 . TRBV28 TGTGCCAGCAGTTTTGGGGACATGGGTATAGGGGGTGGCTACACCTTC CASSFGDMGIGGGYTF
. TRBJ1-3 . TRBV4-1 TGCGCCAGCAGCCCCACTAGGACCTCTGGAAACACCATATATTTT CASSPTRTSGNTIYF
. TRBJ1-1 TRBD1 TRBV7-2 TGTGCCAGCAGCTTATCGCCGGGGACAGCGAACACTGAAGCTTTCTTT CASSLSPGTANTEAFF
. TRBJ2-4 . TRBV10-3 TGTGCCATCAGTGATGACTTACTTAACATTCAGTACTTC CAISDDLLNIQYF
. TRBJ2-5 . TRBV6-1 TGTGCCAGCACTCCAACAGAAGAGACCCAGTACTTC CASTPTEETQYF
. TRBJ1-5 . TRBV20-1 TGCAGTGCTAGTCGCCTAGGATCCGAGGGGCCCCAGCATTTT CSASRLGSEGPQHF
. TRBJ1-2 . TRBV28 TGTGCCAGCAGTTTACGGACAGCCTATGGCTACACCTTC CASSLRTAYGYTF
. TRBJ1-5 . TRBV19 TGTGCCAGTAGGAGCTCGGGGGGAAGAAATCAGCCCCAGCATTTT CASRSSGGRNQPQHF
. TRBJ1-2 TRBD1 TRBV19 TGTGCCAGTAGTCGCCAGGACAGGGACTATGGCTACACCTTC CASSRQDRDYGYTF
. TRBJ2-1 TRBD2 TRBV7-2 TGTGCCAGCAGATCGACCCCCTCTAGCGGACTATACAATGAGCAGTTCTTC CASRSTPSSGLYNEQFF